This T cell receptor beta chain came from a study of shared T cell receptors in the human thymus. Here immunoSEQ multiplex PCR was the method, and the copy in TCRdb shows in-frame clones only, minus some. The table lists almost 550,000 clones, 78% of them singletons, with less than 0.015% in the top ten. Germline V gives CDR1 LGHNT, CDR2 FRNRAP. The length of the CDR3 is 14 residues. V was shortened by 8 bases and J by 5 bases, with 16 bases between the two germline ends. The same specimen was also included in a second study, on human thymus T cells. As that report states: Infants served as donors; they were healthy and Finnish and were having corrective surgery for congenital heart defects. The thymus was resected at corrective cardiac surgery. Thymic and blood repertoires appeared to display a bias in their usage of V and J genes. Related research examined unrelated individuals and reported that their thymic repertoires overlapped highly.

This TCR was sampled from a boy younger than two with a congenital heart defect. Sequenced material: thymocytes. This chain links TRBV12-5 with TRBJ2-1; TRBD2 is a possible D gene (6 bases). The CDR3, as DNA: TGTGCTAGTTCTGCGGGACCCGGTAACAATGAGCAGTTCTTC. This sequence encodes CASSAGPGNNEQFF. Full variable domain (missing parts from reference TRBV12-5 and TRBJ2-1): DARVTQTPRHKVTEMGQEVTMRCQPILGHNTVFWYRQTMMQGLELLAYFRNRAPLDDSGMPKDRFSAEMPDATLATLKIQPSEPRDSAVYFCASSAGPGNNEQFFGPGTRLTVL.